One and the same sample provided the 26 T cell receptor beta chains below, sequenced in a study of OX40 agonist ivuxolimab in advanced cancers. Measured with immunoSEQ multiplex PCR; TCRdb has only the in-frame clones, and not every one. Of some 64,000 clones listed, around nine tenths are singletons. The sequencing used CD4+ or CD8+ T cells sorted from blood, collected in a trial of the OX40 agonist ivuxolimab. These receptors were collected from an adult with an advanced solid tumor such as melanoma, head and neck, liver or kidney cancer.

The J gene is TRBJ2-1, the V gene TRBV27; possibly TRBD2 for D (6 bases). CDR3 size: 18 residues. V was pared by 6 bases and J by 0 bases, with 21 bases between. CDR1 is MNHEY and CDR2 is SMNVEV in the germline V gene (reference sequence). CDR3: CASSTGTFGTSSYNEQFF. CDR3 DNA: TGTGCCAGCAGCACCGGTACCTTCGGGACTTCCTCCTACAATGAGCAGTTCTTC.

This sequence joins TRBV19 and TRBJ2-3; no definite D call. Trimming stripped 5 bases from V and 0 bases from J, with 9 bases between. The CDR3 sequence is 14 residues long. The V gene's germline CDR1 is LNHDA and CDR2 SQIVND (reference sequence). The CDR3 region has the DNA TGTGCCAGTAGTTTTGCAGAAAGCACAGATACGCAGTATTTT. Translation gives CASSFAESTDTQYF.

The rearrangement uses TRBV27 and TRBJ2-7, with TRBD2 matching 11 bases. The V gene end was trimmed by 5 bases and the J gene end by 7 bases; junction bases not matched to a gene: 1. This CDR3 has 12 amino acids. Germline V gene sequence: CDR1 MNHEY, CDR2 SMNVEV (reference sequence). CDR3 protein: CASSRLAGEQYF. CDR3 nucleotide sequence: TGTGCCAGCAGTCGACTAGCGGGAGAGCAGTACTTC.

The CDR3 region is CSVVLSGGVNEQYF. CDR3 bases: TGCAGCGTCGTCTTGTCAGGGGGCGTTAACGAGCAGTACTTC. The chain combines TRBV29-1 with TRBJ2-7; 8 nucleotides align to TRBD1. Germline V gene data show CDR1 as SQVTM and CDR2 as ANQGSEA. CDR3 length: 14 residues. V lost 6 bases, J lost 5 bases, and 12 bases stayed unmatched.

The chain recombines TRBV28 with TRBJ2-7; a possible D gene is TRBD1 (6 bases). The CDR3 has 17 residues. V lost 4 bases, J lost 4 bases, and 23 bases lay in between. The germline gives CDR1 MDHEN, CDR2 SYDVKM. The CDR3 loop is CASSSFRDTSSVYEQYF. CDR3 in DNA: TGTGCCAGCAGTTCCTTCCGGGACACCTCATCCGTATACGAGCAGTACTTC. The full variable domain, completed using reference TRBV28 and TRBJ2-7, is DVKVTQSSRYLVKRTGEKVFLECVQDMDHENMFWYRQDPGLGLRLIYFSYDVKMKEKGDIPEGYSVSREKKERFSLILESASTNQTSMYLCASSSFRDTSSVYEQYFGPGTRLTVT.

J is TRBJ2-1 and V is TRBV19, with 11 bases that match TRBD2. The germline gives CDR1 LNHDA, CDR2 SQIVND (reference sequence). Trimming took 6 bases from V and 10 from J; bases not matched to a gene: 8. This CDR3 region has 14 residues. CDR3 DNA sequence: TGTGCCAGTAGGGGAGGGACTAGCGGATACGAGCAGTTCTTC. This encodes CASRGGTSGYEQFF.

The rearrangement links TRBV4-2 to TRBJ2-2; possible D gene TRBD1, 5 bases. This CDR3 is built from 15 residues. V was clipped by 3 bases and J by 1 base, with 9 bases between them. From germline, CDR1 is LGHNA and CDR2 YNFKEQ. The CDR3 spells CASSQGQVNTGELFF. CDR3 DNA: TGTGCCAGCAGCCAGGGGCAGGTGAACACCGGGGAGCTGTTTTTT.

As for this clone: The sample holds other DNA sequences that translate to the same CDR3. This chain links TRBV27 with TRBJ2-7; a weak D match, TRBD2 (6 bases). The CDR3 is 15 amino acids. Germline values: CDR1 MNHEY, CDR2 SMNVEV (reference sequence). Trimming cost V 2 bases and J 1 base, with 12 bases left between them. The DNA for the CDR3 is TGTGCCAGCAGTTTAAGGGCGGGAAGTTCCTACGAGCAGTACTTC. Its translation is CASSLRAGSSYEQYF.

The rearrangement uses TRBV6-5 and TRBJ2-5; the D is unclear. This CDR3 is 15 amino acids long. Trimming pared 2 bases from V and 2 bases from J, leaving 12 bases between. Looked up from germline, CDR1 is MNHEY and CDR2 is SVGAGI. Here the CDR3 reads CASSYVGIGQETQYF. For the CDR3, the DNA is TGTGCCAGCAGTTACGTGGGGATCGGGCAAGAGACCCAGTACTTC.

This rearrangement joins TRBV19 to TRBJ2-3; no reliable D call. Germline loops: CDR1 LNHDA, CDR2 SQIVND (reference sequence). V gave up 3 bases and J gave up 6 bases, with 10 bases separating them. This CDR3 has 13 residues. As DNA, the CDR3 is TGTGCCAGTAGTATGGGTCCTAAGGATACGCAGTATTTT. Encoded protein: CASSMGPKDTQYF.

The gene calls are TRBV4-2 and TRBJ2-3; no clear D. The germline V and J ends were trimmed by 3 bases and 2 bases, with 6 bases remaining between them. The CDR3 runs 13 residues. Germline CDR1 reads LGHNA; CDR2 reads YNFKEQ. DNA for the CDR3: TGTGCCAGCAGCCATGGAGACACAGATACGCAGTATTTT. It yields the protein CASSHGDTDTQYF.

The gene calls are TRBV7-2 and TRBJ2-7; 9 bases align to TRBD2. The germline V gene has CDR1 SGHTA and CDR2 FQGNSA. The CDR3 is 15 residues long. J lost 0 bases, V lost 4 bases, and 4 bases had no gene match. CDR3 DNA: TGTGCCAGCAGCTCCCGACTAGCGGACTCCTACGAGCAGTACTTC. It is translated as CASSSRLADSYEQYF.

The rearrangement uses TRBV6-1 and TRBJ2-7, with 9 bases fitting TRBD1. Germline V gene lookup returns CDR1 MNHNS and CDR2 SASEGT. V trimming: 2 bases; J trimming: 2 bases; junction bases outside the gene matches: 4. This CDR3 is built from 15 residues. Here the CDR3 DNA reads TGTGCCAGCAGTGAAAAACAGGGGGCAACCTACGAGCAGTACTTC. Protein sequence: CASSEKQGATYEQYF.

The rearrangement joins TRBV25-1 to TRBJ1-1; tentatively, D is TRBD1 (5 bases). V was trimmed by 7 bases and J by 3 bases, leaving 9 bases between them. The germline gives CDR1 MGHDK, CDR2 SYGVNS. This CDR3 region has 12 residues. The CDR3 loop reads CASTRGDTEAFF. CDR3 coding DNA: TGTGCCAGCACTAGGGGTGACACTGAAGCTTTCTTT.

J is TRBJ2-7 and V is TRBV9; D may correspond to TRBD1 or TRBD2 (8 bases each). This CDR3 spans 17 amino acids. Germline CDR1 is SGDLS and CDR2 is YYNGEE. The V end lost 0 bases, the J end lost 3 bases, and 19 bases lay between the germline ends. CDR3 in amino acids: CASSVEVSGTGGYEQYF. The CDR3 DNA is TGTGCCAGCAGCGTAGAGGTTAGCGGGACAGGTGGCTACGAGCAGTACTTC.

The table lists this clone with a count of one. V is TRBV7-6 and J is TRBJ2-7; 7 bases agree with TRBD1. J lost 5 bases, V lost 8 bases, and 9 bases had no gene match. Germline CDR1 and CDR2: SGHVS and FNYEAQ. The CDR3 spans 13 residues. CDR3 region: CASAVADRDEQYF. CDR3 DNA: TGTGCCAGCGCCGTGGCCGACAGGGACGAGCAGTACTTC.

This sequence joins TRBV19 and TRBJ2-6; D remains unclear. There are 13 residues in the CDR3. Germline V lookup: CDR1 LNHDA, CDR2 SQIVND (reference sequence). Trimming cost V 8 bases and J 0 bases, with 5 bases left between them. The CDR3 region has the DNA TGTGCCAGTGGTGACTCTGGGGCCAACGTCCTGACTTTC. This encodes CASGDSGANVLTF. Using reference TRBV19 and TRBJ2-6 for the parts outside the CDR3, the full variable domain is DGGITQSPKYLFRKEGQNVTLSCEQNLNHDAMYWYRQDPGQGLRLIYYSQIVNDFQKGDIAEGYSVSREKKESFPLTVTSAQKNPTAFYLCASGDSGANVLTFGAGSRLTVL.

This clone was detected only a few times. This sequence joins TRBV14 and TRBJ1-3; weak D call: TRBD1 (6 bases). V was pared by 1 base and J by 2 bases, with 15 bases between. Per germline, CDR1 SGHDN and CDR2 FVKESK. The CDR3 is 17 residues long. The CDR3 region is CASSQATGQSAGNTIYF. For the CDR3, the DNA is TGTGCCAGCAGCCAAGCAACGGGACAATCGGCTGGAAACACCATATATTTT.

This clone was seen a handful of times. The chain couples TRBV27 to TRBJ1-1, with TRBD1 matching over 7 bases. Per the germline V gene, CDR1 is MNHEY and CDR2 is SMNVEV (reference sequence). This CDR3 spans 14 amino acids. Trimming took 6 bases from V and 0 from J; bases not matched to a gene: 4. CDR3 sequence (DNA): TGTGCCAGCAGGCCGGGACAGATGAACACTGAAGCTTTCTTT. This translates into CASRPGQMNTEAFF.

This sequence joins TRBV27 and TRBJ1-1; D remains ambiguous. The CDR3 sequence is 15 residues long. Germline V gene lookup returns CDR1 MNHEY and CDR2 SMNVEV (reference sequence). Trimming removed 7 bases from V and 4 bases from J, with 19 bases in between. This CDR3 is CASNNMGDRSTEAFF. Written as DNA, the CDR3 is TGTGCCAGCAATAATATGGGTGATAGGAGCACTGAAGCTTTCTTT.

The J gene is TRBJ1-3, the V gene TRBV4-1; 7 bases agree with TRBD1. Germline CDR1 reads MGHRA; CDR2 reads YSYEKL. The CDR3 sequence is 18 residues long. V lost 5 bases, J lost 4 bases, and 17 bases stayed unmatched. CDR3 DNA sequence: TGCGCCAGCAGCTCTCGGACAGGCCTCTTTTCGGGAGGAAACACCATATATTTT. Its translation: CASSSRTGLFSGGNTIYF.

This sequence joins TRBV7-3 and TRBJ1-2; D is unclear. CDR3 length equals 14 residues. V lost 1 base and J lost 5, with 11 bases in between. Germline V CDR1 and CDR2: SGHTA, FQGTGA. The DNA of the CDR3 is TGTGCCAGCAGCTTAATTTCAGGATTGTATGGCTACACCTTC. It specifies CASSLISGLYGYTF.

V gene TRBV11-2 combines with J gene TRBJ2-5, with 8 bases lining up with TRBD2. In germline, CDR1 is SGHAT, CDR2 FQNNGV. The V and J ends lost 5 bases and 4 bases, in that order; junction bases with no gene match: 0. The CDR3 has 12 amino acids. DNA of the CDR3: TGTGCCAGCAGCCGGGGGGGAGAGACCCAGTACTTC. Translating it yields CASSRGGETQYF.

V and J are TRBV11-2 and TRBJ2-1; 8 nucleotides line up with TRBD1. V lost 1 base and J lost 7; bases outside the gene matches: 6. Germline CDR1 and CDR2: SGHAT and FQNNGV. CDR3 length equals 15 residues. CDR3 amino acids: CASSLGTGGRNEQFF. The CDR3 bases are TGTGCCAGCAGCTTAGGTACAGGGGGGCGGAATGAGCAGTTCTTC.

J is TRBJ2-3 and V is TRBV7-9; D might be TRBD1 (6 bases). The CDR3 has 16 amino acids. Germline CDR1 and CDR2: SEHNR and FQNEAQ (reference sequence). The ends were cut back, 5 bases at V and 2 bases at J, with 17 bases in the middle. In nucleotides, the CDR3 is TGTGCCAGCAGCCCCTGGACAGCCTCCGTCACAGATACGCAGTATTTT. It specifies CASSPWTASVTDTQYF.

The V gene is TRBV9, the J gene TRBJ2-5, with 13 bases identical to TRBD2. V shed 1 base and J 0 bases; nucleotides not matched to a gene: 3. This CDR3 has 17 residues. CDR1 is SGDLS, CDR2 YYNGEE, per germline. CDR3 loop: CASSVYGLAGDQETQYF. CDR3 coding DNA: TGTGCCAGCAGCGTATATGGACTAGCGGGAGACCAAGAGACCCAGTACTTC.